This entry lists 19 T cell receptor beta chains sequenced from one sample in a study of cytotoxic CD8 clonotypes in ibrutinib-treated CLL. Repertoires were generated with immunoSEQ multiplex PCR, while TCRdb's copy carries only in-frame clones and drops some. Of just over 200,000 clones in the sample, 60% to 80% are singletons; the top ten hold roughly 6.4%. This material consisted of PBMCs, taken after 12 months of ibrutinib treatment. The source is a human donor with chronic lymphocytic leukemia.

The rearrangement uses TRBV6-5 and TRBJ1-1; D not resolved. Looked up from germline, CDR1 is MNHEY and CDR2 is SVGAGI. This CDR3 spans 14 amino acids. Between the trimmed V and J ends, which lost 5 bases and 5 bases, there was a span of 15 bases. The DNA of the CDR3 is TGTGCCAGCAGTCCACGGGCCCTACGGACTGAAGCTTTCTTT. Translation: CASSPRALRTEAFF.

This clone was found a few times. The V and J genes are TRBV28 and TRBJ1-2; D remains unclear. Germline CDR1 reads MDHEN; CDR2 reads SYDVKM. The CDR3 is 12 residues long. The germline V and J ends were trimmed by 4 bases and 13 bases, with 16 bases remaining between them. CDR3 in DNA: TGTGCCAGCAGTTCCGTCTGGAACGTCCCCACCTTC. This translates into CASSSVWNVPTF.

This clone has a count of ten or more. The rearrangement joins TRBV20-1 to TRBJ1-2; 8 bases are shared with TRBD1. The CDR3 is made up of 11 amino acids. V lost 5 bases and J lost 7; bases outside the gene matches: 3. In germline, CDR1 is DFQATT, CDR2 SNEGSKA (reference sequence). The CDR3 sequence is CSAHRGSGYTF. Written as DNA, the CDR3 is TGCAGTGCTCACAGGGGGTCTGGCTACACCTTC.

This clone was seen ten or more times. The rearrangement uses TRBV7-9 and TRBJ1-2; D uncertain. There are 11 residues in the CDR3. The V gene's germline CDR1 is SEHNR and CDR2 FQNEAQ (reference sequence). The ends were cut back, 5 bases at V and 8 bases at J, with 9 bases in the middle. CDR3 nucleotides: TGTGCCAGCAGCACGGACCGCGGCTACACCTTC. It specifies CASSTDRGYTF. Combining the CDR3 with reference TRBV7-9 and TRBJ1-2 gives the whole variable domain DTGVSQNPRHKITKRGQNVTFRCDPISEHNRLYWYRQTLGQGPEFLTYFQNEAQLEKSRLLSDRFSAERPKGSFSTLEIQRTEQGDSAMYLCASSTDRGYTFGSGTRLTVV.

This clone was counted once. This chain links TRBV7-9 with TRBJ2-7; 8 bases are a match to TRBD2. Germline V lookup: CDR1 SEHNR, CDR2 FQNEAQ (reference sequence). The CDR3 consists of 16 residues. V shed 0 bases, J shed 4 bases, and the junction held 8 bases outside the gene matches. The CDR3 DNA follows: TGTGCCAGCAGCTTAGCGCTGGGACTAGAAAAGTACGAGCAGTACTTC. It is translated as CASSLALGLEKYEQYF.

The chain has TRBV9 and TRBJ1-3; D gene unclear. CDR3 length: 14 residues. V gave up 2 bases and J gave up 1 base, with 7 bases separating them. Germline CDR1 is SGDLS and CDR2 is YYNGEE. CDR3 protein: CASSVRTSGNTIYF. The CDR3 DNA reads TGTGCCAGCAGCGTCCGGACTTCTGGAAACACCATATATTTT.

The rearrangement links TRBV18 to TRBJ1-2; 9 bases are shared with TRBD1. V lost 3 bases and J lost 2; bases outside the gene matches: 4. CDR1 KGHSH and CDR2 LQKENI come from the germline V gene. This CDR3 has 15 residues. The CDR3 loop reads CASSPQGTGNYGYTF. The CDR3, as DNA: TGTGCCAGCTCACCCCAAGGGACAGGGAACTATGGCTACACCTTC.

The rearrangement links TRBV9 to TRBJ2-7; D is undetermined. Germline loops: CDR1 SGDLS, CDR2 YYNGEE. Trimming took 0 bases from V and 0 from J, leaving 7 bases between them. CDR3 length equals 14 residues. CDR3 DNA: TGTGCCAGCAGCGTAGACGGTAACTCCTACGAGCAGTACTTC. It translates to CASSVDGNSYEQYF.

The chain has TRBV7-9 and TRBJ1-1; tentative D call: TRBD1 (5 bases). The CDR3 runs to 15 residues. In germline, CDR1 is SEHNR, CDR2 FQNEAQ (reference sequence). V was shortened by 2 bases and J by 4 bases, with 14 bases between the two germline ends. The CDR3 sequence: CASSLSGSGGTEAFF. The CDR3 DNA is TGTGCCAGCAGCTTATCGGGGAGCGGGGGCACTGAAGCTTTCTTT.

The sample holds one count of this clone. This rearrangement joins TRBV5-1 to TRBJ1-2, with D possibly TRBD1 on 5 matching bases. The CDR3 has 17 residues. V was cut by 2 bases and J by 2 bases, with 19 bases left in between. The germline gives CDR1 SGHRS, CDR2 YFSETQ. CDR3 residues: CASSLVLGTFSNYGYTF. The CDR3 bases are TGCGCCAGCAGCTTAGTTTTAGGGACTTTTTCCAACTATGGCTACACCTTC.

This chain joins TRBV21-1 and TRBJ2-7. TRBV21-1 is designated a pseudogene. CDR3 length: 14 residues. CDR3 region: CASSPRGGAYEQYF. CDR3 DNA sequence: TGTGCCAGCAGCCCTCGGGGCGGAGCCTACGAGCAGTACTTC.

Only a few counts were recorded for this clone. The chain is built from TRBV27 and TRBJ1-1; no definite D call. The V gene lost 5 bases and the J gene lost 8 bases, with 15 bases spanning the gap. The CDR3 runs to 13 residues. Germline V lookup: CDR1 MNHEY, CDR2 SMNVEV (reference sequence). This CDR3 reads CASSRPGHPEAFF. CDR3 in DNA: TGTGCCAGCAGTCGCCCCGGCCATCCCGAAGCTTTCTTT.

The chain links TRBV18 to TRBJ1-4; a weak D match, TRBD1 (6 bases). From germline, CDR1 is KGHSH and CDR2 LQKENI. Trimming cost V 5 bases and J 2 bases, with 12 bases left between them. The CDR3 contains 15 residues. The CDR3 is CASSSSGATNEKLFF. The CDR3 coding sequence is TGTGCCAGCTCATCCTCGGGGGCCACTAATGAAAAACTGTTTTTT.

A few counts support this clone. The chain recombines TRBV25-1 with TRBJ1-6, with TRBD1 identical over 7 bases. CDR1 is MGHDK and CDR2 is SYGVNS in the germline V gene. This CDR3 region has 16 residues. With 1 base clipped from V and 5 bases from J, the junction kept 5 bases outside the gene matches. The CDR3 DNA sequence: TGTGCCAGCAGTGAATTCCCCGACAGGGATAATTCACCCCTCCACTTT. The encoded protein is CASSEFPDRDNSPLHF.

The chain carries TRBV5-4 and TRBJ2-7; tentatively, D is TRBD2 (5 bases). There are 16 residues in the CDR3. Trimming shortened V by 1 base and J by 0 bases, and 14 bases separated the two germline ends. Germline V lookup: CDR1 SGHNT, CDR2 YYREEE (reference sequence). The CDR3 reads CASSLSRGGSSYEQYF. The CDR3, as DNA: TGTGCCAGCAGCTTGAGTCGGGGTGGGAGCTCCTACGAGCAGTACTTC.

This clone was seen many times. The CDR3 spells CASSPRRGQADSPLHF. As DNA, the CDR3 is TGTGCCAGCAGCCCTCGTCGGGGACAGGCGGATTCACCCCTCCACTTT. The V call is TRBV13, the J call TRBJ1-6; TRBD1 agrees at 8 bases. V lost 5 bases to trimming and J lost 8 bases; unmatched junction nucleotides: 11. Germline CDR1 is PRHDT and CDR2 is FYEKMQ (reference sequence). CDR3 length: 16 amino acids.

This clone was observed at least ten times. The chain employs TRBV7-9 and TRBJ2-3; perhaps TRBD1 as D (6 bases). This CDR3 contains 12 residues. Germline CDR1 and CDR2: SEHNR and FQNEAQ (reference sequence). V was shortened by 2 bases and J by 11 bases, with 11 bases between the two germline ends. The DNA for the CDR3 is TGTGCCAGCAGCTTACAGGGGACAATGCAGTATTTT. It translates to CASSLQGTMQYF.

The CDR3 here is CASSLGGGKETQYF. The CDR3 DNA is TGTGCCAGCAGTTTAGGCGGAGGGAAAGAGACCCAGTACTTC. The rearrangement uses TRBV27 and TRBJ2-5; possible D gene TRBD2, 6 bases. Trimming removed 2 bases at V and 3 bases at J, with 10 bases between. This CDR3 spans 14 amino acids. CDR1 and CDR2 (germline): MNHEY, SMNVEV (reference sequence).

The CDR3: CASSSRAQGYNEQFF. CDR3 in DNA: TGTGCCAGCAGCTCTCGCGCACAAGGTTACAATGAGCAGTTCTTC. The rearrangement uses TRBV7-3 and TRBJ2-1; D gene uncertain. There are 15 residues in the CDR3. Germline assignment: CDR1 SGHTA and CDR2 FQGTGA. Trimming took 4 bases from V and 4 from J, leaving 14 bases between them.